This T cell receptor beta chain is from a study of blood T cell repertoires in COVID-19 (dated by TCRdb to the early 2020s). At the level of the whole study: Collaborator samples came from the United States, Italy and Spain and covered acute and convalescent phases of COVID-19. The material from the prospective study consisted of cDNA or gDNA derived from T cells, B-cell-depleted T cells, or PBMCs. Deeply sampled blood TCRbeta repertoires from subjects exposed to, actively infected with, or recovered from COVID-19 were included in the dataset. A freely available public database, intended as a resource for researchers studying the immune response to SARS-CoV-2, is where the repertoires were released. The samples were drawn from two sources: the first 160 participants of the ongoing ImmuneRACE study, and 1,000 to 1,500 subjects contributed by 6 global collaborators. A de-identified subject ID, COVID-19 status, age in years and sex were almost always included in the sample metadata. HLA class I and class II types, where available, came from metadata supplied by the sample provider rather than from assay-based typing.

Notes on this clone: No antigen is known for it. Base qualities were left out, and no much larger clone turns up one base away.

Results and caveats for the whole study, not just this receptor: The quantity of clinical and demographic metadata differed by source and by participant and was supplied without curation.

The immunoSEQ Assay, a bias-controlled multiplex PCR, was used to amplify TCRbeta CDR3 regions from genomic DNA. The authors processed their data as follows. Nucleated cell counts per sample were estimated from amplification of reference gene primers within the assay. Sequence reads were collapsed and filtered to measure the absolute abundance of every unique TCRbeta CDR3 rearrangement. Productive Simpson clonality was computed per sample as the square root of Simpson's diversity index over productive rearrangements. This is the immuneACCESS table as TCRdb keeps it, with only in-frame sequences that have V and J called. A part of the clones is gone; compared with another copy, unresolved V genes explain less than half, and the rest is unexplained. For V, J and clone size, that table is used; D and trimming come from the DNA. Present in this sample are under 200,000 clones, approximately 90% of which were seen just once. Approximately 2.4% of the sample is held by the ten biggest clonotypes.

The collaborating institutions used their own protocols to collect whole blood in K2EDTA tubes. For TCRbeta analysis, collaborators shipped samples in one of three forms: frozen whole blood, isolated PBMCs, or DNA extracted from either of those sample types. V and J lose 4 bases and 0 bases, and a span of 16 bases separates them. Taken from cysteine to phenylalanine, the CDR3 has 17 residues. Only the CDR3 portion is preserved as DNA: 51 bases, with reading frame beginning at the first base. Taken from the germline V gene, the CDR1 and CDR2 loops are SGHRS and YFSETQ. Source material: peripheral blood. The receptor comes from a man aged 18-30 years with acute or convalescent COVID-19. The rearranged segments are TRBV5-1 and TRBJ1-4; a weak D assignment points to TRBD1 (5 bases agree). The base sequence is TGCGCCAGCAGCCGCAGGGCCCATGCCGCAACTAATGAAAAACTGTTTTTT. Its translation reads: CASSRRAHAATNEKLFF.